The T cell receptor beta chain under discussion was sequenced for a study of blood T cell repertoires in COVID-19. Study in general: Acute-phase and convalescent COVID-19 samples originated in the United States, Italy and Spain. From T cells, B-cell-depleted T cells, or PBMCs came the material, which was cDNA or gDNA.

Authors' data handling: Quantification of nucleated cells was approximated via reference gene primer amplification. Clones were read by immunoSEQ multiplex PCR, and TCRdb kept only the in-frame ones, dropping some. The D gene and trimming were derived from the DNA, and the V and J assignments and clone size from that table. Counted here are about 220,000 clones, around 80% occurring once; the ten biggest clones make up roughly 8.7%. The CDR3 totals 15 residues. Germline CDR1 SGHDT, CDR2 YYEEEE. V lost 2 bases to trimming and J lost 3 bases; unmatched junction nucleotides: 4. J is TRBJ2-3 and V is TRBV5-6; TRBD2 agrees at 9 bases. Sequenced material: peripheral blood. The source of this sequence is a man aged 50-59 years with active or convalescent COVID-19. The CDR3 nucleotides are TGTGCCAGCAGCTTACCGCGGGGGGGAACAGATACGCAGTATTTT. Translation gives CASSLPRGGTDTQYF.